This T cell receptor beta chain is drawn from a study of memory CD4+ T cells and cytomegalovirus serostatus. Findings and caveats of the study: Median bootstrapped AUC for CMV status was about 0.95 originally, approximately 0.9 US-trained.

The sort gate was single viable CD3+CD4+CD8-CD45RO+ cells for memory CD4+ T cells. In germline, CDR1 is MNHEY, CDR2 SMNVEV (reference sequence). The CDR3 is 13 residues long. V was pared by 1 base and J by 6 bases, with 9 bases between. As for this clone: The antigen is unknown.

This table comes from immunoSEQ multiplex PCR, and its TCRdb copy is limited to in-frame clones, with some not included. The table lists 70,000 to 90,000 clones, 75% to 85% of them singletons. The rearrangement uses TRBV27 and TRBJ1-2, with D unclear. The sample consisted of memory CD4+ T cells from blood. The receptor was derived from an adult in good health and CMV-seropositive. Written as DNA, the CDR3 is TGTGCCAGCAGTTTATTTCCTTCGGATGGCTACACCTTC. Amino acid sequence: CASSLFPSDGYTF.